This T cell receptor (beta chain) was found in a study of a mutant IDH1 vaccine in newly diagnosed glioma. Study-level background: Standard pretreatment was either radiotherapy, temozolomide, or, for most, radiochemotherapy with temozolomide.

With respect to this clone: The antigen is unknown.

Sequencing was performed with immunoSEQ multiplex PCR; in TCRdb, only in-frame clones are kept and a portion is missing. The table lists about 46,000 clones, over 80% of them singletons. The CDR3 sequence is 15 residues long. Germline-derived CDR1 and CDR2 are SGHDN and FVKESK. Deletions cut 1 base from V and 9 bases from J, with 15 bases between. The time point denotes: week 35, safety follow-up. Vaccine doses each comprised 300 ug of mutant IDH1 20-mer peptide, with topical imiquimod. The source was PBMCs, collected from a glioma patient whose treatment included an IDH1 peptide vaccine. This TCR came from a man in his forties or fifties with glioma. This chain links TRBV14 with TRBJ2-2, with D possibly matching TRBD1 (5 bases). CDR3 in amino acids: CASSQGSRDYRELFF. The CDR3 coding sequence is TGTGCCAGCAGCCAAGGCTCCAGGGATTATAGGGAGCTGTTTTTT.